The 23 T cell receptor beta chains below were found in one sample sequenced in a study of T cell clonality in common variable immunodeficiency (dated by TCRdb to the mid-2010s). To prepare the library, the immunoSEQ multiplex PCR assay was applied. The clones in this table, taken by TCRdb from immuneACCESS, are in-frame only. Not every clone is retained; where verified, under half of the shortfall comes from an unresolved V gene, and the cause of the rest is unknown. There are approximately 52,000 clones in this sample, and none of them is a singleton. Around 3.2% of the sample lies in the top ten. What was sequenced was peripheral blood mononuclear cells. These receptors all come from a person aged 18 to 70 in good health.

This clone was seen many times. The read ends 3 residues early relative to the CDR3; the germline J gene fills the gap. The chain has TRBV30 and TRBJ1-1; D gene unclear. This CDR3 spans 12 amino acids. From germline, CDR1 is GTSNPN and CDR2 SVGIG (reference sequence). Deletions cut 3 bases from V and 2 bases from J, with 7 bases between. Here the CDR3 reads CAWSPVNTEAFF. The part of the CDR3 DNA that was read is TGTGCCTGGAGCCCGGTTAACACTGAA.

This clone is termed medium-sized. The read halts 3 residues ahead of the CDR3 end, with the missing end drawn from the germline J gene. This rearrangement joins TRBV5-1 to TRBJ2-3; 7 bases map to TRBD2. V was clipped by 2 bases and J by 0 bases; unmatched bases: 6. Germline-derived CDR1 and CDR2 are SGHRS and YFSETQ. The CDR3 is 16 residues long. This CDR3 reads CASSLGVAGSTDTQYF. The sequenced part of the CDR3 DNA is TGCGCCAGCAGCTTAGGGGTAGCGGGTAGCACAGATACG.

Concerning this clone: With the read ending 3 residues before the CDR3 end, the germline J gene is used to fill in that end. This chain links TRBV5-1 with TRBJ1-5; D gene ambiguous. From germline, CDR1 is SGHRS and CDR2 YFSETQ. The CDR3 runs to 14 residues. The V end was cut by 6 bases, the J end by 1 base, with 11 bases between. Incomplete CDR3 DNA: TGCGCCAGCATCAACGAACAGAGCAATCAGCCC. Amino acids: CASINEQSNQP. From start to end, the CDR3 is CASINEQSNQPQHF.

Details on this clone: The CDR3 is cut off 3 residues early in the read; its end comes from the germline J gene. The genes are TRBV19 and TRBJ1-5; TRBD1 matches at 7 bases. J lost 6 bases, V lost 8 bases, and 7 bases had no gene match. The CDR3 sequence is 13 residues long. Germline CDR1 and CDR2: LNHDA and SQIVND (reference sequence). The sequenced part of the CDR3 DNA is TGTGCCAGTGGACAGGTGGTGGGTCAGCCC. It codes for CASGQVVGQP. The entire CDR3 protein reads CASGQVVGQPQHF.

At least ten counts were recorded for this clone. The read ends 3 residues early relative to the CDR3; the germline J gene fills the gap. The chain combines TRBV29-1 with TRBJ2-2; D ambiguous. CDR3 length: 14 residues. Germline CDR1 is SQVTM and CDR2 is ANQGSEA. The V end was cut by 7 bases, the J end by 3 bases, with 15 bases between. CDR3 region: CSGRHPMDTGELFF. The covered CDR3 bases are TGCAGCGGGCGACACCCTATGGACACCGGGGAG.

This clone was seen many times. The read stops 3 residues short of the end of the CDR3; the missing end is completed from the germline J gene. The chain uses TRBV6-2 or TRBV6-3 and TRBJ2-2, with 7 positions matching TRBD1. Losses at the gene ends were 5 bases for V and 5 bases for J; bases not matched to a gene: 11. The germline CDR1 and CDR2 sequences are MNHEY and SVGEGT. The CDR3 consists of 16 residues. The sequenced CDR3 bases are TGTGCCAGCAGTCCACAGACCTACAGGGGAACCGGGGAG. Its translation: CASSPQTYRGTGE. The full CDR3 protein reads CASSPQTYRGTGELFF.

This clone was seen many times. The read ends 3 residues early relative to the CDR3; the germline J gene fills the gap. The chain is built from TRBV2 and TRBJ1-6, with D uncertain. CDR1 SNHLY and CDR2 FYNNEI come from the germline V gene. V shed 8 bases and J shed 5 bases, with 10 bases lying between them. This CDR3 has 13 residues. The CDR3 reads CASVTENNSPLHF. The DNA read from the CDR3 is TGTGCCAGCGTCACAGAGAATAATTCACCC.

CDR3: CASSPGQGMGNEQFF. CDR3 bases read: TGTGCCAGCTCACCCGGACAGGGGATGGGTAATGAG. The J gene is TRBJ2-1, the V gene TRBV18, with 9 positions matching TRBD1. The CDR3 is cut off 3 residues early in the read; its end comes from the germline J gene. The germline V gene encodes CDR1 KGHSH and CDR2 LQKENI. Losses at the gene ends were 3 bases for V and 7 bases for J; bases not matched to a gene: 7. The CDR3 is 15 residues long.

This clone was seen at least ten times. The read ends 3 residues shy of where the CDR3 ends; the end is completed using the germline J gene. The chain carries TRBV20-1 and TRBJ2-1; 11 nucleotides align to TRBD2. CDR3 length: 14 residues. Germline V gene lookup returns CDR1 DFQATT and CDR2 SNEGSKA (reference sequence). Losses at the gene ends were 4 bases for V and 7 bases for J; bases not matched to a gene: 6. This CDR3 reads CSAKLAGARNEQFF. CDR3 DNA, as far as it was read: TGCAGTGCTAAACTAGCGGGAGCTCGTAATGAG.

There are many counts of this clone. The read ends 3 residues shy of where the CDR3 ends; the end is completed using the germline J gene. This chain uses TRBV20-1 with TRBJ2-7; 9 bases are shared with TRBD2. This CDR3 has 15 amino acids. CDR1 and CDR2 from the germline V gene are DFQATT and SNEGSKA (reference sequence). Unmatched junction bases numbered 8, after V lost 0 bases and J lost 5 bases. The DNA read from the CDR3 is TGCAGTGCTAGAGATCCAGCGGGAGGTAGTAACGAG. This sequence encodes CSARDPAGGSNE. The whole CDR3 sequence is CSARDPAGGSNEQYF.

The sample holds many counts of this clone. Partial CDR3 DNA: TGTGCCAGTAGTATAGGCGGTGGTGGGACC. Protein product: CASSIGGGGT. The entire CDR3 is CASSIGGGGTQYF. The V call is TRBV19, the J call TRBJ2-5, with D unclear. Read sequence stops 3 residues before the CDR3 end, and the germline J gene provides the missing end. V lost 1 base, J lost 7 bases, and 10 bases lay in between. The CDR3 is 13 amino acids. The V gene's germline CDR1 is LNHDA and CDR2 SQIVND (reference sequence). Full variable domain (remainder filled in from reference TRBV19 and TRBJ2-5): DGGITQSPKYLFRKEGQNVTLSCEQNLNHDAMYWYRQDPGQGLRLIYYSQIVNDFQKGDIAEGYSVSREKKESFPLTVTSAQKNPTAFYLCASSIGGGGTQYFGPGTRLLVL.

A note on this clone: Read coverage stops 3 residues before the CDR3 terminus; the germline J gene supplies the remainder. The chain carries TRBV5-1 and TRBJ2-3; 11 bases are a match to TRBD2. Germline V gene sequence: CDR1 SGHRS, CDR2 YFSETQ. CDR3 length: 16 residues. The DNA read from the CDR3 is TGCGCCAGCAGCTTGGGTAGCGGGAGGGCCGGAGAGACG. Its translation: CASSLGSGRAGET. The whole CDR3 sequence reads CASSLGSGRAGETQYF.

This clone was detected ten times or more. The CDR3 is cut off 3 residues early in the read; its end comes from the germline J gene. The gene calls are TRBV20-1 and TRBJ2-2, with 9 bases fitting TRBD2. The CDR3 loop spans 15 amino acids. J lost 5 bases, V lost 6 bases, and 10 bases had no gene match. Germline loops: CDR1 DFQATT, CDR2 SNEGSKA (reference sequence). The CDR3 region is CSANVAGVVTGELFF. The sequenced CDR3 bases are TGCAGTGCAAACGTAGCGGGAGTAGTGACCGGGGAG.

This clone was counted many times. The read finishes 3 residues shy of the CDR3 end, and the germline J gene is used to complete it. This chain uses TRBV4-1 with TRBJ2-1; D is perhaps TRBD2 (5 bases). The CDR3 is 15 residues long. The V and J ends lost 5 bases and 7 bases respectively, with 18 bases between them. CDR1 is MGHRA, CDR2 YSYEKL, per germline. The sequenced CDR3 bases are TGCGCCAGCAGCACGGGGTGGGGAGATTGGAATGAG. Translation gives CASSTGWGDWNE. The full CDR3 protein is CASSTGWGDWNEQFF.

This clone was seen ten or more times. Read data end 3 residues before the CDR3 end; the end is taken from the germline J gene. This rearrangement joins TRBV7-3 to TRBJ2-3; no firm D call. This CDR3 region has 13 residues. Between the trimmed V and J ends, which lost 5 bases and 7 bases, there was a span of 13 bases. The germline V gene has CDR1 SGHTA and CDR2 FQGTGA. The CDR3 bases that were read are TGTGCCAGCAGCCCATCGGGTCGCCATACG. Translating gives CASSPSGRHT. The entire CDR3 protein reads CASSPSGRHTQYF.

This clone was counted only a few times. CDR3 in amino acids: CATQRQGAAHEQYF. The sequenced CDR3 bases are TGTGCCACCCAACGACAGGGGGCCGCCCACGAG. The gene calls are TRBV10-3 and TRBJ2-7, with 10 bases lining up with TRBD1. The sequenced fragment ends 3 residues before the CDR3 boundary, so the rest is inferred from the germline J gene. The junction had 11 bases not matched to a gene; V was cut back by 10 bases and J by 5 bases. This CDR3 contains 14 residues. Germline V gene sequence: CDR1 ENHRY, CDR2 SYGVKD.

A few counts support this clone. The CDR3 is cut off 3 residues early in the read; its end comes from the germline J gene. The gene calls are TRBV10-3 and TRBJ1-6, with D possibly matching TRBD1 (6 bases). This CDR3 contains 13 residues. Trimming stripped 6 bases from V and 8 bases from J, with 11 bases between. The germline gives CDR1 ENHRY, CDR2 SYGVKD. CDR3 DNA (partial): TGTGCCATCAGAGGGCAGGGGCATTCACCC. Protein: CAIRGQGHSP. The entire CDR3 protein is CAIRGQGHSPLHF.

The table lists this clone with many counts. The CDR3 goes on 3 residues after the read ends, and that part is filled in from the germline J gene. The chain couples TRBV30 to TRBJ1-2, with 9 nucleotides matching TRBD1. V trimming: 0 bases; J trimming: 2 bases; junction bases outside the gene matches: 4. Per the germline V gene, CDR1 is GTSNPN and CDR2 is SVGIG (reference sequence). The CDR3 totals 15 residues. CDR3 DNA (partial): TGTGCCTGGAGTGTAGGCACAGGGGGCAACTATGGC. This codes for CAWSVGTGGNYG. The whole CDR3 reads CAWSVGTGGNYGYTF. Looking up the rest from reference TRBV30 and TRBJ1-2 gives the full variable domain: SQTIHQWPATLVQPVGSPLSLECTVEGTSNPNLYWYRQAAGRGLQLLFYSVGIGQISSEVPQNLSASRPQDRQFILSSKKLLLSDSGFYLCAWSVGTGGNYGYTFGSGTRLTVV.

There are many counts of this clone. With the read ending 3 residues before the CDR3 end, the germline J gene is used to fill in that end. The chain joins TRBV4-2 to TRBJ2-5, with 11 bases that match TRBD2. The germline V gene has CDR1 LGHNA and CDR2 YNFKEQ. The CDR3 totals 17 residues. V gave up 0 bases and J gave up 2 bases; unmatched junction bases: 5. The CDR3 loop reads CASSQDGGTSGQETQYF. Partial CDR3 DNA: TGTGCCAGCAGCCAAGATGGTGGGACTAGCGGACAAGAGACC.

This clone was recorded a few times. The read terminates 3 residues before the CDR3 end, so the remaining end is supplied by the germline J gene. Different DNA sequences within this sample yield the same CDR3. The chain recombines TRBV7-9 with TRBJ1-2, with a possible D match to TRBD1 (5 bases). The CDR3 totals 15 residues. Germline V gives CDR1 SEHNR, CDR2 FQNEAQ (reference sequence). The part of the CDR3 DNA that was read is TGTGCCAGCAGCTTAAAAACCGGGACTGCAGATGTC. The encoded protein is CASSLKTGTADV. The CDR3 in its entirety is CASSLKTGTADVYTF.

This clone has at least ten counts. The read ends 3 residues shy of where the CDR3 ends; the end is completed using the germline J gene. The gene calls are TRBV30 and TRBJ2-7, with a weak D call TRBD1 (5 bases). This CDR3 is built from 14 residues. V was clipped by 1 base and J by 6 bases, with 16 bases between them. Germline lookup yields CDR1 GTSNPN and CDR2 SVGIG (reference sequence). The CDR3 reads CAWSGWTDRVEQYF. Partial CDR3 DNA: TGTGCCTGGAGTGGGTGGACCGACAGAGTCGAG.

This clone was observed at least ten times. With the read ending 3 residues before the CDR3 end, the germline J gene is used to fill in that end. The V gene is TRBV20-1, the J gene TRBJ2-2, with 7 bases fitting TRBD2. The CDR3 extends over 19 amino acids. With V trimmed by 0 bases and J by 6 bases, 19 bases remained unmatched. Germline V gene lookup returns CDR1 DFQATT and CDR2 SNEGSKA (reference sequence). This chain's CDR3 is CSARDVRPIRTRLAGELFF. The DNA read from the CDR3 is TGCAGTGCTAGAGATGTTCGGCCAATAAGGACTAGACTGGCCGGGGAG.

This clone was counted at least ten times. The read terminates 3 residues ahead of where the CDR3 ends, so the germline J gene completes it. This chain joins TRBV7-8 and TRBJ2-7, with 8 bases matching TRBD2. V lost 3 bases to trimming and J lost 2 bases; unmatched junction nucleotides: 3. Germline V gene data show CDR1 as SGHVS and CDR2 as FQNEAQ. The CDR3 length is 14 residues. The part of the CDR3 DNA that was read is TGTGCCAGCAGCTTTGGAGCGGGAGCCTACGAG. Amino acid sequence: CASSFGAGAYE. The full CDR3 protein is CASSFGAGAYEQYF. The whole variable domain, filled in from reference TRBV7-8 and TRBJ2-7, reads GAGVSQSPRYKVAKRGQDVALRCDPISGHVSLFWYQQALGQGPEFLTYFQNEAQLDKSGLPSDRFFAERPEGSVSTLKIQRTQQEDSAVYLCASSFGAGAYEQYFGPGTRLTVT.